This T cell receptor beta chain was found in a study of control samples from healthy donors and cancer patients. V dropped 4 bases and J dropped 2; count of bases not matched to a gene: 10. CDR3 length: 15 amino acids. CDR1 DFQATT and CDR2 SNEGSKA come from the germline V gene (reference sequence). Clones were sequenced by immunoSEQ multiplex PCR, and TCRdb holds only the in-frame ones, with some missing. The sample consists of about 170,000 clones, roughly 89% of them appearing once. V usage is TRBV20-1 and J usage is TRBJ1-2, with TRBD1 matching over 7 bases. The specimen was blood. The clonotype originates from a man aged 25 to 40 in good health. The CDR3 protein is CSANEGGLSNYGYTF. In DNA, the CDR3 is TGCAGTGCTAATGAAGGGGGCCTCTCGAACTATGGCTACACCTTC.